Listed here are 9 T cell receptor beta chains from one sample, sequenced in a study of T-cell memory formation after mild COVID-19. MiXCR was run by TCRdb on the 5' RACE reads, yielding one entry per CDR3 protein. Among around 110,000 distinct CDR3 sequences listed, over 15% were seen once. Input material: PBMCs or a T cell subset sorted from them (not recorded which). The source of these receptors is an adult woman who had mild COVID-19 (a few samples of this study predate the infection). Cell type and time point are not known.

The rearrangement joins TRBV20-1 to TRBJ1-5; 12 nucleotides agree with TRBD1. Germline loops: CDR1 DFQATT, CDR2 SNEGSKA (reference sequence). Trimming removed 3 bases from V and 7 bases from J; junction bases left unmatched: 7. The length of the CDR3 is 15 residues. CDR3 in amino acids: CSASDGTGGRQPQHF. The CDR3 nucleotides are TGCAGTGCTAGCGACGGGACAGGGGGCCGGCAGCCCCAGCATTTT.

This clonotype was seen a handful of times. The chain carries TRBV9 and TRBJ1-6, with a possible D match to TRBD1 (5 bases). This CDR3 is built from 12 residues. Deletions cut 4 bases from V and 7 bases from J, with 6 bases between. The germline V gene encodes CDR1 SGDLS and CDR2 YYNGEE. The CDR3 nucleotides are TGTGCCAGCAGCCGGGGGAATTCACCCCTCCACTTT. Protein product: CASSRGNSPLHF.

V is TRBV4-2 and J is TRBJ2-1; 8 bases agree with TRBD2. Losses at the gene ends were 4 bases for V and 4 bases for J; bases not matched to a gene: 6. The CDR3 has 15 residues. The germline CDR1 and CDR2 sequences are LGHNA and YNFKEQ. The CDR3 sequence: CASSRAGELYNEQFF. DNA of the CDR3: TGTGCCAGCAGCCGAGCGGGGGAGTTGTACAATGAGCAGTTCTTC.

V usage is TRBV9 and J usage is TRBJ2-3; D is ambiguous. The CDR3 runs to 14 residues. Per germline, CDR1 SGDLS and CDR2 YYNGEE. With 4 bases removed from V and 6 bases from J, the gap between germline ends came to 15 bases. For the CDR3, the DNA is TGTGCCAGCAGCCCAGAGTGGTTGGTGGATACGCAGTATTTT. Translated, it gives CASSPEWLVDTQYF.

This rearrangement joins TRBV2 to TRBJ1-2; 9 nucleotides line up with TRBD1. The CDR3 consists of 16 residues. V trimming: 0 bases; J trimming: 8 bases; junction bases outside the gene matches: 10. The germline V gene encodes CDR1 SNHLY and CDR2 FYNNEI. DNA for the CDR3: TGTGCCAGCAGTGAAGCGCTAGGGGGACAGGGAAACGGCTACACCTTC. The encoded protein is CASSEALGGQGNGYTF.

J is TRBJ2-2 and V is TRBV24-1, with D hard to call. CDR1 is KGHDR, CDR2 SFDVKD, per germline. This CDR3 is 13 amino acids long. The germline V and J ends were trimmed by 3 bases and 6 bases, with 7 bases remaining between them. The CDR3 sequence: CATSDGFPGELFF. CDR3 coding DNA: TGTGCCACCAGTGATGGGTTCCCCGGGGAGCTGTTTTTT.

This chain uses TRBV27 with TRBJ2-7, with 7 positions matching TRBD1. The V gene end was trimmed by 6 bases and the J gene end by 6 bases; junction bases not matched to a gene: 8. Germline V CDR1 and CDR2: MNHEY, SMNVEV (reference sequence). This CDR3 is 13 amino acids long. As DNA, the CDR3 is TGTGCCAGCAGCCCGGGGACAGTGGGCGAGCAGTACTTC. Its translation: CASSPGTVGEQYF.

The chain's CDR3 is CASSRTTSSSYNEQFF. CDR3 nucleotide sequence: TGTGCCAGCAGCCGCACGACTAGTAGCTCCTACAATGAGCAGTTCTTC. The chain has TRBV12-3 or TRBV12-4 and TRBJ2-1; the D gene is possibly TRBD2 (6 bases). The CDR3 is made up of 16 amino acids. V lost 6 bases, J lost 0 bases, and 15 bases lay in between.

This clonotype was recorded a few times. The chain carries TRBV20-1 and TRBJ1-2; D gene uncertain. Per germline, CDR1 DFQATT and CDR2 SNEGSKA (reference sequence). This CDR3 has 15 amino acids. With 1 base removed from V and 3 bases from J, the gap between germline ends came to 15 bases. The DNA of the CDR3 is TGCAGTGCTAGAGCTACACAGCAGGCCCACTATGGCTACACCTTC. Its protein is CSARATQQAHYGYTF.